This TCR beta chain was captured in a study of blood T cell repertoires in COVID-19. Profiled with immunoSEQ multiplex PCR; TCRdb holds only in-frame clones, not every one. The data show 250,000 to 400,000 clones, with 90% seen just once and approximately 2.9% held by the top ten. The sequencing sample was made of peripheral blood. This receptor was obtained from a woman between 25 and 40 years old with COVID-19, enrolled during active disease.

CDR3 protein: CASSMGQTTNEKLFF. For the CDR3, the DNA is TGCGCCAGCAGCATGGGACAAACAACTAATGAAAAACTGTTTTTT. The V and J genes are TRBV5-1 and TRBJ1-4; the D gene is possibly TRBD1 (6 bases). The CDR3 contains 15 residues. Deletions cut 4 bases from V and 0 bases from J, with 10 bases between. From germline, CDR1 is SGHRS and CDR2 YFSETQ.